Listed here is a single T cell receptor beta chain. Its antigen is not identified. Germline and junction disagree at one end, which may indicate a read error. This record belongs to a study of PD-1 blockade in classical Hodgkin lymphoma. TCRdb's copy holds only in-frame clones and misses some; the assay was immunoSEQ multiplex PCR. The sample carries under 100,000 clones, 80% to 95% recorded once. The CDR3 extends over 14 amino acids. Germline V gene data show CDR1 as SNHLY and CDR2 as FYNNEI. Study results and limitations: There was a significant rise in CD4+ TCR diversity by C4D1, with no such rise for CD8+. Diversity similar to that of newly diagnosed patients was seen at baseline in complete responders.

All patients relapsed after autologous stem cell transplantation, and brentuximab vedotin exposure varied. Reported best responses ranged across complete response, partial response or progressive disease. The input for sequencing was peripheral blood mononuclear cells (PBMCs), taken before the second cycle of nivolumab. This rearrangement joins TRBV2 to TRBJ2-2, with D hard to call. This TCR came from a human donor with classical Hodgkin lymphoma. For the CDR3, the DNA is TGTGCCAGCAGTTCCGACCCGAAGACCGGGGAGCTGTTTTTT. Protein: CASSSDPKTGELFF.